The T cell receptor (beta chain) under discussion was sequenced for a study of spatial heterogeneity in lung cancer. Across the study: A total of approximately 69 untreated early-stage non-small cell lung cancer patients served as donors. When follow-up PBMC samples existed, they were sequenced (at a median of about 2 years after resection). Each unique TCR and UMI combination was seen more than ten times on average in raw reads.

Regarding time point: blood at routine non-recurrence follow-up after resection. Frozen PBMC, nontumor lung or tumor provided whole RNA, which was sequenced unsorted. General study findings and limits: Resection saw ubiquitous expanded tumor TCRs appear in blood more than follow-up did.

This clonotype was observed at least ten times. Its specificity is unknown. TCRdb called the 5' RACE reads again in MiXCR, with one record for every CDR3 protein. The top ten clones hold around 36% of a sample with 51,000 or so distinct CDR3 sequences, roughly 7.4% of them seen once. This specimen consisted of PBMCs, obtained at follow-up. This receptor was taken from a female donor with early-stage non-small cell lung cancer.

The CDR3 sequence is CASSLGTLSGTAYGYTF. In DNA form, the CDR3 reads TGCGCCAGCAGCTTGGGTACTCTATCCGGGACAGCCTATGGCTACACCTTC. The chain is built from TRBV5-1 and TRBJ1-2; TRBD1 matches at 7 bases. Looked up from germline, CDR1 is SGHRS and CDR2 is YFSETQ. This CDR3 contains 17 residues. V was pared by 0 bases and J by 4 bases, with 12 bases of the junction left unmatched.